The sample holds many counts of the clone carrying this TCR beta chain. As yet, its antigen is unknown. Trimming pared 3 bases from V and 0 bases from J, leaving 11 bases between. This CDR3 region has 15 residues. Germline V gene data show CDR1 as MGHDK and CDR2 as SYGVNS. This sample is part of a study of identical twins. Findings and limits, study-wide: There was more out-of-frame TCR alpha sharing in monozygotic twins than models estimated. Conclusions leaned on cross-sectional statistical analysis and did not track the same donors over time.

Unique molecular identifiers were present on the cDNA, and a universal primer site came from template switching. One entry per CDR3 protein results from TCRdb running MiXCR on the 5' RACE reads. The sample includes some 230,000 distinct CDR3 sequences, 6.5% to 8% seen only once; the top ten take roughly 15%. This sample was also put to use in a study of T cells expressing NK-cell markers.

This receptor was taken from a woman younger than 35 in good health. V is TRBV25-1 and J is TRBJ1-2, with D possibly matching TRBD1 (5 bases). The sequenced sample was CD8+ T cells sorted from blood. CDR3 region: CASSDSGITNYGYTF. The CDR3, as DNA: TGTGCCAGCAGTGACTCAGGGATAACTAACTATGGCTACACCTTC.